The 8 T cell receptor beta chains below were found in one sample sequenced in a study of blood T cells in healthy people across ages. A second PCR, run for about 6 to 12 cycles, used a sample-barcoded 5' primer plus a J-beta primer mix. From the 5' RACE reads, TCRdb called clonotypes with MiXCR, one entry per CDR3 protein. The sample lists around 1,600,000 distinct CDR3 sequences, around 40% occurring once. Specimen: blood. These receptors came from a woman aged 18-29 years in good health.

This clonotype came up many times. This chain joins TRBV12-3 or TRBV12-4 and TRBJ2-3; TRBD1 agrees at 7 bases. The V segment lost 4 bases and the J segment 4 bases; nucleotides outside the gene matches: 5. The CDR3 sequence is 14 residues long. The CDR3 sequence: CASSSGTASDTQYF. The CDR3 region has the DNA TGTGCCAGCAGTTCCGGGACAGCCTCAGATACGCAGTATTTT.

The chain combines TRBV4-1 with TRBJ1-2; D is unresolved. The CDR3 loop spans 15 amino acids. Per the germline V gene, CDR1 is MGHRA and CDR2 is YSYEKL. V gave up 0 bases and J gave up 5 bases, with 13 bases separating them. The CDR3 reads CASSQDPVTGYGYTF. The DNA of the CDR3 is TGCGCCAGCAGCCAAGATCCGGTAACCGGGTATGGCTACACCTTC.

The V gene is TRBV2, the J gene TRBJ2-3; D might be TRBD2 (5 bases). The V end was cut by 7 bases, the J end by 5 bases, with 19 bases between. CDR3 length equals 15 residues. Germline V gene sequence: CDR1 SNHLY, CDR2 FYNNEI. CDR3: CASTLRGLRVDTQYF. The CDR3 region has the DNA TGTGCCAGCACCCTCCGAGGATTGAGGGTAGATACGCAGTATTTT.

The chain employs TRBV12-3 or TRBV12-4 and TRBJ2-2; perhaps TRBD2 as D (5 bases). The CDR3 is 13 residues long. V dropped 5 bases and J dropped 6 bases, with 10 bases sitting between them. The CDR3 here is CASSEQRAGELFF. The CDR3 DNA is TGTGCCAGCAGTGAACAGAGGGCCGGGGAGCTGTTTTTT.

The chain employs TRBV27 and TRBJ1-1; unclear D gene. Trimming removed 4 bases at V and 4 bases at J, with 10 bases between. The CDR3 is made up of 13 amino acids. Germline V gene data show CDR1 as MNHEY and CDR2 as SMNVEV (reference sequence). In DNA, the CDR3 is TGTGCCAGCAGTTGCGGCAAGGCCACTGAAGCTTTCTTT. It specifies CASSCGKATEAFF.

This rearrangement joins TRBV5-6 to TRBJ2-2; no firm D call. The CDR3 consists of 14 residues. Germline loops: CDR1 SGHDT, CDR2 YYEEEE. V lost 0 bases and J 6 bases, leaving 9 bases between the germline ends. The CDR3 nucleotides read TGTGCCAGCAGCTTGGGCCTATACGCCGGGGAGCTGTTTTTT. This gives the protein CASSLGLYAGELFF.

Details on this clonotype: A much larger clone lies one base from this, so it may be a read error. The V call is TRBV29-1, the J call TRBJ2-2; D is uncertain. Germline V gene lookup returns CDR1 SQVTM and CDR2 ANQGSEA. V dropped 7 bases and J dropped 4 bases, with 13 bases sitting between them. The CDR3 extends over 13 amino acids. CDR3 DNA: TGCAGCGGTGGGCCCTCGAGCACCGGGGAGCTGTTTTTT. Residues: CSGGPSSTGELFF.

This chain connects TRBV6-7 to TRBJ2-3, with D unresolved. TRBV6-7 is sorted into the ORF group, with uncertain function. V was pared by 6 bases and J by 4 bases, with 11 bases between. The CDR3 runs 13 residues. The CDR3 loop is CASSYRRADTQYF. The DNA for the CDR3 is TGTGCCAGCAGCTACAGACGCGCAGATACGCAGTATTTT.